Shown below are 30 T cell receptor beta chains from a single sample sequenced in a study of high-grade serous ovarian cancer treatment subgroups (dated by TCRdb to the early 2020s). Collection of tumor samples took place before definitive surgery or chemotherapy. Library construction relied on the immunoSEQ multiplex PCR assay. In its TCRdb copy, this immuneACCESS table keeps in-frame sequences only and misses some clones. Where compared with another copy, unresolved V genes explain less than half of these, and the others have no known cause. The sample profile shows some 15,000 clones; approximately 87% of them were found once. Clones ranked in the top ten supply 6% to 7% of the sample. Material: tumor tissue. The receptors were gathered from a human donor with high-grade serous ovarian cancer.

This sequence joins TRBV27 and TRBJ2-5; D not resolved. The CDR3 has 13 amino acids. Germline V gene data show CDR1 as MNHEY and CDR2 as SMNVEV (reference sequence). V lost 3 bases and J lost 1, with 6 bases in between. CDR3 amino acids: CASSFRIQETQYF. The CDR3 DNA reads TGTGCCAGCAGTTTCAGGATCCAAGAGACCCAGTACTTC.

The rearrangement uses TRBV9 and TRBJ1-3; D is uncertain. The CDR3 consists of 16 residues. Per the germline V gene, CDR1 is SGDLS and CDR2 is YYNGEE. V was trimmed by 0 bases and J by 0 bases, leaving 10 bases between them. Here the CDR3 reads CASSVAAVDSGNTIYF. For the CDR3, the DNA is TGTGCCAGCAGCGTAGCCGCGGTCGACTCTGGAAACACCATATATTTT. Looking up the rest from reference TRBV9 and TRBJ1-3 gives the full variable domain: DSGVTQTPKHLITATGQRVTLRCSPRSGDLSVYWYQQSLDQGLQFLIQYYNGEERAKGNILERFSAQQFPDLHSELNLSSLELGDSALYFCASSVAAVDSGNTIYFGEGSWLTVV.

The gene calls are TRBV5-5 and TRBJ1-2, with 11 positions matching TRBD1. Unmatched junction bases numbered 6, after V lost 3 bases and J lost 2 bases. From germline, CDR1 is SGHKS and CDR2 YYEKEE (reference sequence). This CDR3 is 16 amino acids long. CDR3 loop: CASSSGQGAENYGYTF. As DNA, the CDR3 is TGTGCCAGCAGCTCTGGACAGGGGGCGGAAAACTATGGCTACACCTTC.

The CDR3: CASHFSGTGGATNEKLFF. DNA for the CDR3: TGTGCCAGTCACTTCTCTGGGACAGGGGGTGCAACTAATGAAAAACTGTTTTTT. This chain joins TRBV2 and TRBJ1-4; 11 nucleotides match TRBD1. The CDR3 consists of 18 residues. V gave up 9 bases and J gave up 0 bases; unmatched junction bases: 12. Germline V gives CDR1 SNHLY, CDR2 FYNNEI.

The V gene is TRBV6-5, the J gene TRBJ2-3; D remains unclear. CDR3 length: 15 amino acids. Germline CDR1 MNHEY, CDR2 SVGAGI. Trimming shortened V by 7 bases and J by 1 base, and 15 bases separated the two germline ends. The CDR3 loop is CASTTGQIRTDTQYF. The CDR3 coding sequence is TGTGCCAGCACCACGGGCCAAATACGCACAGATACGCAGTATTTT.

This chain uses TRBV5-1 with TRBJ2-1, with D hard to call. Germline CDR1 is SGHRS and CDR2 is YFSETQ. The CDR3 consists of 14 residues. The V end lost 0 bases, the J end lost 4 bases, and 8 bases lay between the germline ends. This CDR3 is CASSLDPEYNEQFF. CDR3 DNA sequence: TGCGCCAGCAGCTTGGACCCGGAGTACAATGAGCAGTTCTTC.

The chain uses TRBV6-1 and TRBJ2-7, with D perhaps being TRBD1 or TRBD2 (5 bases each). Per germline, CDR1 MNHNS and CDR2 SASEGT. The germline V and J ends were trimmed by 7 bases and 9 bases, with 22 bases remaining between them. CDR3 length: 14 amino acids. The CDR3 sequence is CASIRDPLFSGQYF. The CDR3, as DNA: TGTGCCAGCATCCGGGACCCTTTATTTAGTGGGCAGTACTTC.

V and J are TRBV4-3 and TRBJ1-5; possibly TRBD1 for D (6 bases). The ends were cut back, 5 bases at V and 1 base at J, with 24 bases in the middle. There are 19 residues in the CDR3. CDR1 LGHNA and CDR2 YSLEER come from the germline V gene. Here the CDR3 reads CASSVTLTDRLGSNQPQHF. DNA of the CDR3: TGCGCCAGCAGCGTAACTCTAACTGACAGGCTCGGGAGCAATCAGCCCCAGCATTTT.

The chain has TRBV21-1 and TRBJ2-5; TRBD2 is the table's D call and was not checked against the DNA. TRBV21-1 is noted as a pseudogene. The CDR3 covers 16 residues. This chain's CDR3 is CASSKPKRGWEETQYF. The CDR3 DNA reads TGTGCCAGCAGCAAACCAAAGCGGGGGTGGGAAGAGACCCAGTACTTC.

The V call is TRBV7-3, the J call TRBJ2-5; the match to TRBD1 covers 7 bases. V lost 3 bases to trimming and J lost 3 bases; unmatched junction nucleotides: 7. The CDR3 loop spans 15 amino acids. The germline V gene has CDR1 SGHTA and CDR2 FQGTGA. The CDR3 nucleotides are TGTGCCAGCAGCTTGATCGGACAGGCAAAAGAGACCCAGTACTTC. As protein: CASSLIGQAKETQYF.

V is TRBV7-3 and J is TRBJ2-3; D gene ambiguous. Germline V gene lookup returns CDR1 SGHTA and CDR2 FQGTGA. CDR3 length equals 13 residues. V gave up 4 bases and J gave up 3 bases, with 8 bases separating them. CDR3 bases: TGTGCCAGCAGCTCCACCCGTACAGATACGCAGTATTTT. Protein product: CASSSTRTDTQYF.

The V gene is TRBV5-1, the J gene TRBJ2-1; D call uncertain. CDR1 and CDR2 (germline): SGHRS, YFSETQ. CDR3 length: 14 residues. V dropped 0 bases and J dropped 2 bases, with 6 bases sitting between them. CDR3 sequence (DNA): TGCGCCAGCAGCTTGGTCTCCGCCTACAATGAGCAGTTCTTC. Translation gives CASSLVSAYNEQFF.

J is TRBJ2-2 and V is TRBV29-1; perhaps TRBD1 as D (5 bases). Germline lookup yields CDR1 SQVTM and CDR2 ANQGSEA. V dropped 8 bases and J dropped 6 bases, with 13 bases sitting between them. CDR3 length: 12 residues. DNA for the CDR3: TGCAGCCTTGGCAGGGTCCCCGGGGAGCTGTTTTTT. This sequence encodes CSLGRVPGELFF.

The chain employs TRBV27 and TRBJ2-3; 8 nucleotides line up with TRBD1. The V gene end was trimmed by 2 bases and the J gene end by 2 bases; junction bases not matched to a gene: 3. This CDR3 region has 15 residues. CDR1 and CDR2 from the germline V gene are MNHEY and SMNVEV (reference sequence). Here the CDR3 reads CASSLTGQVTDTQYF. The CDR3 DNA reads as TGTGCCAGCAGTTTAACGGGACAGGTCACAGATACGCAGTATTTT.

V and J are TRBV29-1 and TRBJ1-2, with 7 nucleotides matching TRBD1. CDR3 size: 15 residues. Germline CDR1 and CDR2: SQVTM and ANQGSEA. The junction had 17 bases not matched to a gene; V was cut back by 7 bases and J by 6 bases. The CDR3: CSANTGQVRGDGYTF. In DNA, the CDR3 is TGCAGCGCCAACACCGGACAGGTTAGAGGGGATGGCTACACCTTC.

The rearrangement joins TRBV10-3 to TRBJ1-1, with D unclear. From germline, CDR1 is ENHRY and CDR2 SYGVKD. CDR3 length equals 12 residues. The V gene lost 6 bases and the J gene lost 10 bases, with 15 bases spanning the gap. The CDR3: CAIRSGGGTAFF. The CDR3 DNA is TGTGCCATCAGAAGCGGCGGAGGAACAGCTTTCTTT.

V and J are TRBV19 and TRBJ2-5, with D perhaps TRBD1 (6 bases). Germline loops: CDR1 LNHDA, CDR2 SQIVND (reference sequence). V was pared by 6 bases and J by 3 bases, with 14 bases between. This CDR3 is built from 14 residues. In nucleotides, the CDR3 is TGTGCCAGTAGGGCGGACAGAAACAAAGAGACCCAGTACTTC. It yields the protein CASRADRNKETQYF.

The chain links TRBV15 to TRBJ1-5; tentatively, D is TRBD1 (5 bases). V was pared by 5 bases and J by 4 bases, with 6 bases between. Germline V gene lookup returns CDR1 LNHNV and CDR2 YYDKDF (reference sequence). The CDR3 is made up of 12 amino acids. The CDR3 DNA sequence: TGTGCCACCAGCCGGGGGAATCAGCCCCAGCATTTT. Protein: CATSRGNQPQHF.

The rearrangement uses TRBV5-1 and TRBJ2-5, with 7 bases fitting TRBD1. CDR1 is SGHRS and CDR2 is YFSETQ in the germline V gene. V was clipped by 1 base and J by 4 bases; unmatched bases: 7. There are 15 residues in the CDR3. In DNA form, the CDR3 reads TGCGCCAGCAGCTTGATGGGGACAGAGGGAGAGACCCAGTACTTC. This gives the protein CASSLMGTEGETQYF.

The rearrangement uses TRBV4-2 and TRBJ2-1; 8 bases are shared with TRBD1. V was pared by 4 bases and J by 5 bases, with 10 bases of the junction left unmatched. The CDR3 is 16 amino acids. Germline V gene sequence: CDR1 LGHNA, CDR2 YNFKEQ. The CDR3 protein is CASSPRGLSQDNEQFF. The CDR3 bases are TGTGCCAGCAGCCCCAGGGGGCTTTCCCAGGACAATGAGCAGTTCTTC.

The rearrangement uses TRBV5-1 and TRBJ2-1; 11 positions match TRBD2. The CDR3 extends over 15 amino acids. CDR1 and CDR2 from the germline V gene are SGHRS and YFSETQ. Unmatched junction bases numbered 3, after V lost 4 bases and J lost 3 bases. CDR3 loop: CASSNSGGVYNEQFF. The DNA for the CDR3 is TGCGCCAGCAGCAATAGCGGGGGGGTCTACAATGAGCAGTTCTTC.

Here the CDR3 reads CASSERSGTDTQYF. For the CDR3, the DNA is TGTGCCAGCAGTGAAAGGTCGGGTACAGATACGCAGTATTTT. The J gene is TRBJ2-3, the V gene TRBV6-1; D remains ambiguous. Germline CDR1 is MNHNS and CDR2 is SASEGT. This CDR3 comprises 14 residues. Trimming stripped 2 bases from V and 3 bases from J, with 9 bases between.

Here the CDR3 reads CAARQTGNTIYF. The CDR3 nucleotides read TGTGCTGCCCGGCAGACTGGAAACACCATATATTTT. J is TRBJ1-3 and V is TRBV6-1; D is ambiguous. The CDR3 consists of 12 residues. Germline CDR1 reads MNHNS; CDR2 reads SASEGT.

The rearrangement links TRBV7-6 to TRBJ1-1; 7 bases are shared with TRBD1. CDR3 length: 14 residues. J lost 3 bases, V lost 4 bases, and 5 bases had no gene match. The V gene's germline CDR1 is SGHVS and CDR2 FNYEAQ. CDR3: CASSSTGFDTEAFF. CDR3 coding DNA: TGTGCCAGCAGCTCGACAGGGTTTGACACTGAAGCTTTCTTT.

The rearrangement joins TRBV19 to TRBJ1-2; 7 positions agree with TRBD1. The CDR3 contains 15 residues. J gave up 5 bases and V 3 bases, and 9 bases lay outside the gene matches. CDR1 is LNHDA, CDR2 SQIVND, per germline (reference sequence). In DNA form, the CDR3 reads TGTGCCAGTAGTATGCGACAGGGAGGAGGGTATGGCTACACCTTC. Its translation: CASSMRQGGGYGYTF.

This clone has just one count. The rearrangement links TRBV2 to TRBJ1-5; weak D call: TRBD1 (5 bases). CDR3 length: 15 amino acids. Germline V CDR1 and CDR2: SNHLY, FYNNEI. The V gene lost 3 bases and the J gene lost 0 bases, with 9 bases spanning the gap. CDR3 sequence reads: CASSDRAYSNQPQHF. In nucleotides, the CDR3 is TGTGCCAGCAGTGACAGGGCATATAGCAATCAGCCCCAGCATTTT. Drawing the rest from reference TRBV2 and TRBJ1-5, the complete variable domain is EPEVTQTPSHQVTQMGQEVILRCVPISNHLYFYWYRQILGQKVEFLVSFYNNEISEKSEIFDDQFSVERPDGSNFTLKIRSTKLEDSAMYFCASSDRAYSNQPQHFGDGTRLSIL.

This clone has just one count. The V and J genes are TRBV5-1 and TRBJ2-1, with TRBD1 identical over 8 bases. Trimming removed 2 bases from V and 4 bases from J; junction bases left unmatched: 17. The CDR3 sequence is 19 residues long. Germline CDR1 and CDR2: SGHRS and YFSETQ. The CDR3 DNA is TGCGCCAGCAGCTTAGGCGCGGGCAGCGACAGGGGTCGGTACAATGAGCAGTTCTTC. It translates to CASSLGAGSDRGRYNEQFF.

The chain links TRBV4-3 to TRBJ2-5; 8 nucleotides line up with TRBD1. Germline CDR1 LGHNA, CDR2 YSLEER. Germline trimming cut 2 bases from V and 1 base from J; bases unmatched to any gene: 6. There are 16 residues in the CDR3. CDR3 in amino acids: CASSQLTGGGQETQYF. The CDR3 bases are TGCGCCAGCAGCCAATTAACAGGGGGTGGCCAAGAGACCCAGTACTTC.

V is TRBV5-4 and J is TRBJ2-5; 11 bases match TRBD1. The DNA end lines up better with TRBJ2-7; the J call may be wrong. Germline V gives CDR1 SGHNT, CDR2 YYREEE (reference sequence). CDR3 length equals 14 residues. The CDR3 DNA reads TGTGCCAGCAGCCAAGGACAGGGGGCATACGAGCAGTACTTC. Translating gives CASSQGQGAYEQYF.

This sequence joins TRBV4-2 and TRBJ2-7; 10 nucleotides match TRBD2. Germline CDR1 reads LGHNA; CDR2 reads YNFKEQ. J gave up 4 bases and V 2 bases, and 8 bases lay outside the gene matches. CDR3 length equals 16 residues. Here the CDR3 DNA reads TGTGCCAGCAGCCAACTAAGCGGGGGGGCCGGGTACGAGCAGTACTTC. Translated: CASSQLSGGAGYEQYF.